This TCR beta chain was retrieved from a study of regulatory and conventional T cells in RAG deficiency. Generated by immunoSEQ multiplex PCR, the TCRdb table keeps only in-frame clones and is missing some. Among fewer than 15,000 clones, approximately 93% were seen once, and the ten largest hold 0.85% to 1.3%. This clone was observed a single time. Blood CD4+ CD25-low CD127-high conventional T cells supplied the genomic DNA template. The CDR3 runs 16 residues. Germline values: CDR1 SGHRS, CDR2 YFSETQ. The V and J ends lost 4 bases and 0 bases respectively, with 14 bases between them. This sample also belongs to another study, concerning regulatory T cells. That work contributes: The primer mix had 52 TRBV and 13 TRBJ primers.

This clonotype originated in a human donor in good health. This chain connects TRBV5-1 to TRBJ1-5, with TRBD1 as a possible D gene (6 bases). Sequencing was done on a sample of CD4+ effector T cells sorted from blood. CDR3 nucleotide sequence: TGCGCCAGCAGCCCCTCGGGGACATATAGCAATCAGCCCCAGCATTTT. Translated, it gives CASSPSGTYSNQPQHF.